The present entry profiles one TCR beta chain with its context. Its cognate antigen has yet to be identified. No base quality information exists; no much larger clone differs at one position. The data stem from a study of blood T cell repertoires in COVID-19 (dated by TCRdb to 2018 to 2021). Regarding the study in general: Samples from collaborators originated in the United States, Italy and Spain and spanned both the acute and convalescent phases of COVID-19. The repertoires were made available in a free public database intended to serve as a resource for research on the immune response to SARS-CoV-2. The dataset comprised deeply sampled blood TCRbeta repertoires from subjects exposed to, actively infected with, or recovered from COVID-19. Samples were obtained from the ongoing ImmuneRACE study (first 160 participants) and from 950 to 1,500 subjects provided by 6 global collaborators. The material from the prospective study consisted of cDNA or gDNA derived from T cells, B-cell-depleted T cells, or PBMCs. Where available, HLA class I and class II types were taken from metadata supplied by the sample provider and were not determined by assay-based typing. The sample metadata nearly always contained a de-identified subject ID, COVID-19 status, age in years and sex. The investigation overall reported the following: The quantity of clinical and demographic metadata differed by source and by participant and was supplied without curation.

Reading from cysteine to phenylalanine, the CDR3 counts 17 amino acids. The CDR3 DNA has 51 bases and is translated from base 1. CDR1 and CDR2, looked up from the germline V gene, are KGHSH and LQKENI. V trim: 6 bases; J trim: 2 bases; unmatched bases: 13. One collaborating source in Seattle enrolled patients during active infection and followed them longitudinally through the course of disease. Each collaborating institution followed its own protocols to collect whole blood in K2EDTA tubes. For TCRbeta analysis, collaborator samples were shipped as frozen whole blood, as isolated PBMCs, or as DNA extracted from either sample type. TCRbeta CDR3 regions were amplified from genomic DNA by means of the immunoSEQ Assay, a bias-controlled multiplex PCR. In the source study's methods: Nucleated cell counts per sample were estimated from amplification of reference gene primers within the assay. To quantify the absolute abundance of each unique TCRbeta CDR3 rearrangement, sequence reads were collapsed and filtered. Productive Simpson clonality was computed per sample as the square root of Simpson's diversity index over productive rearrangements. Imported from immuneACCESS, the table was reduced by TCRdb to in-frame sequences with V and J called. These copies leave out some clones; in studies compared against another copy, an unresolved V gene accounts for under half, and the cause of the remainder is not known. V, J and clone size were drawn from that table, and D and trimming were deduced from the DNA. This sample is represented by approximately 210,000 clones; roughly 84% of them were singletons. The ten largest clones capture 8% to 11% of the sample.

The chain was built from TRBV18 and TRBJ2-3, and TRBD2 aligns with 8 junction nucleotides. Sample: peripheral blood. The receptor's source is an elderly woman with COVID-19, enrolled during active disease. CDR3 reads: CASSRASGGPFTDTQYF. The nucleotide sequence reads as follows: TGTGCCAGCTCCCGGGCGAGCGGGGGACCTTTCACAGATACGCAGTATTTT.